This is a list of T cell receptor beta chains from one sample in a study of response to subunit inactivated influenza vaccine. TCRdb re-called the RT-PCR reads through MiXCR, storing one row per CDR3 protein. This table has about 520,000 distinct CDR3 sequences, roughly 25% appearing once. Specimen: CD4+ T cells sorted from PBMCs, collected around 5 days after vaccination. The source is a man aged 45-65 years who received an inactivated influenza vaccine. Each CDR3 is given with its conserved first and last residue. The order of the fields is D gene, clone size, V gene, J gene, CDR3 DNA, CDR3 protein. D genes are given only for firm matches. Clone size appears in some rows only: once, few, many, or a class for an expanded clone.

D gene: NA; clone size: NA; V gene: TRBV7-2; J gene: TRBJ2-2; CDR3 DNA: TGTGCCAGCAGCTTAGTCACATTGAGGGGTTCTGTCGGGGAGCTGTTTTTT; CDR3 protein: CASSLVTLRGSVGELFF
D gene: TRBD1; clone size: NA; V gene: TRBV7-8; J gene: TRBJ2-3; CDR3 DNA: TGTGCCAGCAGCGGCCAGACAGGGGATACGCAGTATTTT; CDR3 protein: CASSGQTGDTQYF
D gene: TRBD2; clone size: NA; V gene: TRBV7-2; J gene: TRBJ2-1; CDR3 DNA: TGTGCCAGCAGCTCCCGACTAGCGACCAACAATGAGCAGTTCTTC; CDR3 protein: CASSSRLATNNEQFF
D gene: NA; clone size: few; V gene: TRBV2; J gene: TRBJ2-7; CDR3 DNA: TGTGCCAGCAGTCCTCAAGGGGGGAGCTCCTACGAGCAGTACTTC; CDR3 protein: CASSPQGGSSYEQYF
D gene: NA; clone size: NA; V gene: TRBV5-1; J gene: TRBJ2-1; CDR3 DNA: TGCGCCAGCAGCTCCAGGACAGCAGAAGAGCAGTTCTTC; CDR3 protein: CASSSRTAEEQFF
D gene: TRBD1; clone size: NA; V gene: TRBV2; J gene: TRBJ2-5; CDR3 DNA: TGTGCCAGCAGTGGACAGGGTTTGGGAGAGACCCAGTACTTC; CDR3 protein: CASSGQGLGETQYF
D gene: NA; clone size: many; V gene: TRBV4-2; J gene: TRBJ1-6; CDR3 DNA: TGTGCCAGCAGCCAAGACAGGGACCTTAATTCACCCCTCCACTTT; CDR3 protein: CASSQDRDLNSPLHF
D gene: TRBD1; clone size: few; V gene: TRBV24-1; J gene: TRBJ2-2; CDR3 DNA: TGTGCCACCGGAGGACAGGGGAGGACCGGGGAGCTGTTTTTT; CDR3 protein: CATGGQGRTGELFF
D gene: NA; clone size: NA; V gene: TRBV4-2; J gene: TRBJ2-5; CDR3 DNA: TGTGCCAGCAGCCCGCCCGGGGTGGGGGAGACCCAGTACTTC; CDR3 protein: CASSPPGVGETQYF
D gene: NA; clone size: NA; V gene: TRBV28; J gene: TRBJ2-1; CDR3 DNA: TGTGCCAGCACCCAACCCGGGCCCTACAATGAGCAGTTCTTC; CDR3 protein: CASTQPGPYNEQFF
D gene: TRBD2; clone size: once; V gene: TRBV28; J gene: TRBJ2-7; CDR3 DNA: TGTGCCAGTCGGCCCTGGGGAGGGAACGAGCAGTACTTC; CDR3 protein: CASRPWGGNEQYF
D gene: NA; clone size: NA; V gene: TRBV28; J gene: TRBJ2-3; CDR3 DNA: TGTGCCAGCGAGGGCCACGCCCTTAGCACAGATACGCAGTATTTT; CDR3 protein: CASEGHALSTDTQYF
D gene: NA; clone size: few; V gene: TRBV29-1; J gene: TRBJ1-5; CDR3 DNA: TGCAGCGTTGGTCAGAGTAGCAATCAGCCCCAGCATTTT; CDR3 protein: CSVGQSSNQPQHF
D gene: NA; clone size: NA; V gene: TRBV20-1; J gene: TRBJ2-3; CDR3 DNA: TGCAGTGCTCGGGCGGCAGGGACAGATACGCAGTATTTT; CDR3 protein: CSARAAGTDTQYF
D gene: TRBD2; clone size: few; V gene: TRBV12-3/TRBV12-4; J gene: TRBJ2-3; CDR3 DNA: TGTGCCAGCAGTCGTACTAGCGGGAGTGGCACAGATACGCAGTATTTT; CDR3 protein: CASSRTSGSGTDTQYF
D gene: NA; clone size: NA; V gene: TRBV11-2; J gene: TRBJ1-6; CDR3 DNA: TGTGCCAGCAGCTTAGCCCGGCTGAGTGGTTCACCCCTCCACTTT; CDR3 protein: CASSLARLSGSPLHF
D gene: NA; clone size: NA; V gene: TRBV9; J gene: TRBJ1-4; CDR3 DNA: TGTGCCAGCAGCGTAGCTGTGGGAGCTAATGAAAAACTGTTTTTT; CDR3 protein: CASSVAVGANEKLFF
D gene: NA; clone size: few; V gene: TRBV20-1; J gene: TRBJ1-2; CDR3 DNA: TGCAGTGCTAGAGATGAAGCCTATGGCTACACCTTC; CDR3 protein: CSARDEAYGYTF
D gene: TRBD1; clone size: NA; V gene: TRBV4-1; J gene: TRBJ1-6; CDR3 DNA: TGCGCCAGCAGCGTTACAGGGGGCGAATCCTATAATTCACCCCTCCACTTT; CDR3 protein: CASSVTGGESYNSPLHF
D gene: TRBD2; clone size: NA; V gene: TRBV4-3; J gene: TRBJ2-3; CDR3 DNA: TGCGCCAGCAGCCAAGATACTAGCGGGGTGTCAGATACGCAGTATTTT; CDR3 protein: CASSQDTSGVSDTQYF
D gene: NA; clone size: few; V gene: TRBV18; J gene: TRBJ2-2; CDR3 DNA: TGTGCCAGCTCACCAGGGGGAAGCACCGGGGAGCTGTTTTTT; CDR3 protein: CASSPGGSTGELFF
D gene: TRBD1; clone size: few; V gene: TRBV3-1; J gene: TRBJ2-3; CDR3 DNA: TGTGCCAGCAGCCAAGCGAGGACAGGGCCGGATACGCAGTATTTT; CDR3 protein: CASSQARTGPDTQYF
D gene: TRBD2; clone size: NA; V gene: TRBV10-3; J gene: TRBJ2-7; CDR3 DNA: TGTGCCATCAGTGAGTCGACTAGCGGGAGTAGGTACGAGCAGTACTTC; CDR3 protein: CAISESTSGSRYEQYF